Here is one T cell receptor beta chain with its context. These data originate in a study of T cell changes during pregnancy in multiple sclerosis. Sequencing was performed with immunoSEQ multiplex PCR; in TCRdb, only in-frame clones are kept and a portion is missing. The table records about 13,000 clones, roughly 90% of them present only once. Trimming removed 6 bases from V and 3 bases from J; junction bases left unmatched: 8. CDR3 size: 16 residues. Germline-derived CDR1 and CDR2 are MDHEN and SYDVKM. Sequenced here: CD8+ T cells from peripheral blood mononuclear cells, sampled in the first trimester of pregnancy. The V and J genes are TRBV28 and TRBJ2-1, with 10 bases identical to TRBD2. This TCR came from a female donor with multiple sclerosis, enrolled in a pregnancy study. The DNA of the CDR3 is TGTGCCAGCAGAAACAGCGGGGGGGCCTTCTACAATGAGCAGTTCTTC. It encodes CASRNSGGAFYNEQFF.